A selection of T cell receptor beta chains follows, all from one sample in a study of blood T cell repertoires in COVID-19. Clones were sequenced by immunoSEQ multiplex PCR, and TCRdb holds only the in-frame ones, with some missing. The profile shows some 300,000 clones, roughly 89% of them singletons. The sample was peripheral blood. The receptors were gathered from a woman aged 40 to 50 with COVID-19, enrolled during active disease. Each CDR3 is given with its conserved first and last residue. A D gene is named only where the DNA matches it firmly. The size field is filled for only some rows; it gives once, few, many or a size class.

>TRBD1|once|TRBV25-1|TRBJ2-7
CASSETGTGKNEQYF
TGTGCCAGCAGTGAGACTGGGACAGGGAAAAACGAGCAGTACTTC
>TRBD1|.|TRBV10-3|TRBJ1-1
CAIRADRGLTEAFF
TGTGCCATCAGAGCGGACAGGGGGCTCACTGAAGCTTTCTTT
>.|.|TRBV5-6|TRBJ2-5
CASSSLPQTQYF
TGTGCCAGCAGCTCCCTACCTCAGACCCAGTACTTC
>.|.|TRBV6-1|TRBJ2-7
CASSEAFPSLGAEQYF
TGTGCCAGCAGTGAAGCCTTCCCTTCTCTTGGAGCCGAGCAGTACTTC
>TRBD2|.|TRBV4-2|TRBJ2-5
CASSQDPSGGLLATQYF
TGTGCCAGCAGCCAAGATCCTAGCGGGGGGCTTCTTGCGACCCAGTACTTC
>.|.|TRBV4-3|TRBJ1-1
CASSLKPGGGGTTEAFF
TGCGCCAGCAGCCTCAAGCCCGGGGGCGGGGGTACCACTGAAGCTTTCTTT
>.|.|TRBV15|TRBJ2-2
CATSRTGSGELFF
TGTGCCACCAGCAGAACCGGGTCCGGGGAGCTGTTTTTT
>.|once|TRBV7-2|TRBJ1-3
CASSLVGQTSGNTIYF
TGTGCCAGCAGCTTAGTAGGACAGACCTCTGGAAACACCATATATTTT
>TRBD2|.|TRBV6-2/TRBV6-3|TRBJ2-1
CASSYASGRANEQFF
TGTGCCAGCAGTTACGCTAGCGGGAGGGCCAATGAGCAGTTCTTC
>.|.|TRBV6-1|TRBJ2-7
CASSELRYEQYF
TGTGCCAGCAGTGAATTGCGATACGAGCAGTACTTC
>TRBD2|.|TRBV18|TRBJ2-1
CASSLASGSINEQFF
TGTGCCAGCTCACTGGCTAGCGGGAGTATAAATGAGCAGTTCTTC
>TRBD1|.|TRBV7-9|TRBJ1-6
CASSFPEGGQPLPLHF
TGTGCCAGCAGCTTCCCCGAGGGGGGACAGCCCTTACCCCTCCACTTT
>TRBD1|.|TRBV29-1|TRBJ2-7
CSVLTGGIYEQYF
TGCAGCGTCCTGACAGGGGGCATCTACGAGCAGTACTTC
>.|few|TRBV7-9|TRBJ1-2
CASSLVRQGHYGYTF
TGTGCCAGCAGCTTAGTACGGCAGGGGCATTATGGCTACACCTTC
>TRBD1|.|TRBV5-4|TRBJ1-1
CASSLWWPGGIANTEAFF
TGTGCCAGCAGCTTATGGTGGCCAGGGGGTATCGCGAACACTGAAGCTTTCTTT
>TRBD1|.|TRBV15|TRBJ1-4
CATSRAWTGPNEKLFF
TGTGCCACCAGCAGAGCCTGGACAGGGCCTAATGAAAAACTGTTTTTT
>.|.|TRBV5-1|TRBJ2-3
CASTPLRGPRTDTQYF
TGCGCCAGTACCCCCCTGCGGGGCCCTCGGACAGATACGCAGTATTTT
>.|.|TRBV6-5|TRBJ2-1
CASSYEAGLLSEQFF
TGTGCCAGCAGTTACGAGGCAGGGTTGTTGAGTGAGCAGTTCTTC
>TRBD1|.|TRBV27|TRBJ2-3
CASSTPGTGARYF
TGTGCCAGCAGTACCCCCGGGACAGGGGCGAGGTATTTT
>.|.|TRBV27|TRBJ2-7
CASSLSEKIPYYEQYF
TGTGCCAGCAGTTTATCGGAGAAGATACCGTACTACGAGCAGTACTTC
>.|.|TRBV5-1|TRBJ1-4
CASSRETANEKLFF
TGCGCCAGCAGCCGGGAGACGGCTAATGAAAAACTGTTTTTT
>.|.|TRBV7-2|TRBJ1-1
CASSLPPGLIMNTEAFF
TGTGCCAGCAGCCTGCCTCCCGGACTGATCATGAACACTGAAGCTTTCTTT
>TRBD1|.|TRBV19|TRBJ2-1
CASTQQGTGEQFF
TGTGCCAGTACCCAACAGGGGACAGGTGAGCAGTTCTTC
>TRBD1|.|TRBV2|TRBJ1-4
CASSEQGARIEKLFF
TGTGCCAGCAGTGAACAGGGGGCGCGGATTGAAAAACTGTTTTTT
>TRBD1|.|TRBV6-2/TRBV6-3|TRBJ2-7
CASSYETGGATYEQYF
TGTGCCAGCAGTTACGAGACAGGGGGCGCGACCTACGAGCAGTACTTC
>TRBD1|.|TRBV6-6|TRBJ1-2
CASSYSGTGDRGYTF
TGTGCCAGCAGTTACTCGGGTACAGGGGACAGAGGCTACACCTTC
>.|.|TRBV6-2/TRBV6-3|TRBJ1-3
CASSLTGTGNTIYF
TGTGCCAGCAGCCTCACAGGGACTGGAAACACCATATATTTT
>.|.|TRBV13|TRBJ1-4
CASSQRPNEKLFF
TGTGCCAGCAGCCAGCGACCAAATGAAAAACTGTTTTTT
>TRBD1|.|TRBV9|TRBJ1-2
CASSPPGTGIYGYTF
TGTGCCAGCAGCCCCCCTGGGACAGGGATTTATGGCTACACCTTC
>.|.|TRBV7-9|TRBJ1-2
CASSLGPARSQFNYGYTF
TGTGCCAGCAGCTTAGGCCCCGCAAGATCACAGTTTAACTATGGCTACACCTTC
>.|.|TRBV27|TRBJ1-2
CASSLFAGSYGYTF
TGTGCCAGCAGTTTATTCGCAGGCAGCTATGGCTACACCTTC
>.|.|TRBV10-3|TRBJ2-7
CAAAQGYEQYF
TGTGCCGCCGCCCAGGGATACGAGCAGTACTTC
>TRBD1|.|TRBV7-2|TRBJ1-2
CASSSSRGNRGYGYTF
TGTGCCAGCAGCTCCTCGAGGGGAAACAGGGGCTATGGCTACACCTTC
>TRBD1|.|TRBV30|TRBJ1-4
CAWGSSGQEYGKLFF
TGTGCCTGGGGTTCATCGGGACAGGAATATGGAAAACTGTTTTTT
>.|.|TRBV28|TRBJ2-5
CASSPPGVGTGVETRYF
TGTGCCAGCAGTCCCCCGGGAGTAGGAACAGGGGTGGAGACCCGGTACTTC
>.|.|TRBV27|TRBJ2-3
CASSGSGTVPDTQYF
TGTGCCAGCAGTGGTAGCGGGACAGTTCCCGATACGCAGTATTTT
>TRBD1|once|TRBV6-2/TRBV6-3|TRBJ1-1
CASSYPTGQGLNTEAFF
TGTGCCAGCAGTTACCCAACCGGACAGGGGTTAAACACTGAAGCTTTCTTT
>TRBD1|.|TRBV6-2/TRBV6-3|TRBJ1-1
CASSVQGIGNTEAFF
TGTGCCAGCAGTGTACAGGGGATCGGCAACACTGAAGCTTTCTTT
>TRBD1|.|TRBV6-6|TRBJ1-2
CASSDTGDYGYTF
TGTGCCAGCAGTGATACAGGGGACTATGGCTACACCTTC
>TRBD2|.|TRBV5-1|TRBJ2-1
CASSLTLAGGGEQFF
TGCGCCAGCAGCTTGACTCTAGCGGGAGGCGGTGAGCAGTTCTTC